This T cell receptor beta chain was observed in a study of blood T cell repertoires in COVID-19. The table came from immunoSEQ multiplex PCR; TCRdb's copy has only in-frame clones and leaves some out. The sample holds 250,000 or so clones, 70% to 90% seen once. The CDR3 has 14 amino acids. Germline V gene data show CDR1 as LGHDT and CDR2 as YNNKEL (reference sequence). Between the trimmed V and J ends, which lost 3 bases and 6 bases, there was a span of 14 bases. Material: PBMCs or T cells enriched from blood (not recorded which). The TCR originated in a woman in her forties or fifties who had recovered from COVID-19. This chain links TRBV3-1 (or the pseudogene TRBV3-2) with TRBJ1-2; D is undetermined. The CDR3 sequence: CASSHQGTSDGYTF. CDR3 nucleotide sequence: TGTGCCAGCAGCCATCAAGGTACAAGCGATGGCTACACCTTC.